These 11 T cell receptor beta chains were all obtained from the same sample, sequenced in a study of blood T cell repertoires in COVID-19. Repertoires were generated with immunoSEQ multiplex PCR, while TCRdb's copy carries only in-frame clones and drops some. Of some 14,000 clones in the sample, about 76% were seen once. Sample: peripheral blood. The receptors here all came from an elderly woman with acute or convalescent COVID-19.

J is TRBJ2-2 and V is TRBV6-2 or TRBV6-3, with a possible D match to TRBD2 (5 bases). Germline V CDR1 and CDR2: MNHEY, SVGEGT. The CDR3 runs 14 residues. Between the trimmed V and J ends, which lost 6 bases and 2 bases, there was a span of 10 bases. The CDR3 nucleotides are TGTGCCAGCAGCCACGGGGTAAACACCGGGGAGCTGTTTTTT. It yields the protein CASSHGVNTGELFF.

The chain recombines TRBV6-1 with TRBJ2-1; tentatively, D is TRBD2 (7 bases). The germline V gene encodes CDR1 MNHNS and CDR2 SASEGT. This CDR3 contains 16 residues. The V end lost 2 bases, the J end lost 9 bases, and 20 bases lay between the germline ends. The CDR3 bases are TGTGCCAGCAGTGAAATGGCGGGGGCGCCAGGTGTTGAGCAGTTCTTC. This sequence encodes CASSEMAGAPGVEQFF.

The J gene is TRBJ2-5, the V gene TRBV7-6; D gene uncertain. Between the trimmed V and J ends, which lost 1 base and 1 base, there was a span of 10 bases. This CDR3 has 15 amino acids. The germline gives CDR1 SGHVS, CDR2 FNYEAQ. The CDR3 protein is CASSLEVRLQETQYF. The CDR3 DNA sequence: TGTGCCAGCAGCTTAGAGGTGCGGCTCCAAGAGACCCAGTACTTC.

The gene calls are TRBV2 and TRBJ2-5; 10 bases align to TRBD1. J was trimmed by 2 bases and V by 6 bases; bases with no gene match: 9. This CDR3 has 16 amino acids. The V gene's germline CDR1 is SNHLY and CDR2 FYNNEI. The chain's CDR3 is CASRSRDRGPQETQYF. DNA of the CDR3: TGTGCCAGCAGGTCCCGGGACAGGGGACCGCAAGAGACCCAGTACTTC.

This chain links TRBV5-6 with TRBJ1-2; tentative D call: TRBD1 (5 bases). Trimming took off 2 bases at V and 3 bases at J, with 14 bases between the two ends. Germline V gene lookup returns CDR1 SGHDT and CDR2 YYEEEE. The CDR3 runs to 15 residues. Here the CDR3 reads CASSFTGLGYYGYTF. The CDR3 DNA reads TGTGCCAGCAGCTTTACAGGCCTGGGCTACTATGGCTACACCTTC.

The chain has TRBV6-2 or TRBV6-3 and TRBJ2-7, with D tentatively TRBD1 (6 bases). Trimming took 4 bases from V and 2 from J, leaving 9 bases between them. The CDR3 contains 13 residues. Germline-derived CDR1 and CDR2 are MNHEY and SVGEGT. CDR3 DNA sequence: TGTGCCAGCAGTTTGGACAGCGCCTACGAGCAGTACTTC. Translated: CASSLDSAYEQYF.

The chain employs TRBV15 and TRBJ2-2, with D possibly TRBD1 on 5 matching bases. V shed 0 bases and J shed 0 bases, with 11 bases lying between them. Looked up from germline, CDR1 is LNHNV and CDR2 is YYDKDF (reference sequence). The CDR3 extends over 17 amino acids. CDR3 sequence: CATSRDRGRANTGELFF. DNA of the CDR3: TGTGCCACCAGCAGAGATAGAGGCAGGGCGAACACCGGGGAGCTGTTTTTT.

Written as DNA, the CDR3 is TGTGCCAGCAGCTTAGCGTTGCGGGTTGGCTACACCTTC. Protein: CASSLALRVGYTF. V usage is TRBV7-8 and J usage is TRBJ1-2, with unresolved D. The CDR3 loop spans 13 amino acids. Per germline, CDR1 SGHVS and CDR2 FQNEAQ. V lost 0 bases and J lost 7, with 9 bases in between.

In this sample, this clone turned up a few times. V usage is TRBV4-1 and J usage is TRBJ2-3; TRBD2 matches at 8 bases. The CDR3 consists of 16 residues. Germline assignment: CDR1 MGHRA and CDR2 YSYEKL. J gave up 3 bases and V 0 bases, and 5 bases lay outside the gene matches. The CDR3 bases are TGCGCCAGCAGCCAAGAAGAACGGGGGGGAACAGATACGCAGTATTTT. As protein: CASSQEERGGTDTQYF.

This chain links TRBV29-1 with TRBJ1-3, with TRBD1 identical over 8 bases. This CDR3 comprises 11 residues. J lost 7 bases, V lost 7 bases, and 3 bases had no gene match. Looked up from germline, CDR1 is SQVTM and CDR2 is ANQGSEA. CDR3 loop: CSAGQGNTIYF. The DNA of the CDR3 is TGCAGCGCCGGACAGGGTAACACCATATATTTT.

The sample holds one count of this clone. The gene calls are TRBV27 and TRBJ1-2; the match to TRBD1 covers 8 bases. Germline V gene lookup returns CDR1 MNHEY and CDR2 SMNVEV (reference sequence). V shed 2 bases and J 3 bases; nucleotides not matched to a gene: 5. The CDR3 length is 15 residues. Here the CDR3 DNA reads TGTGCCAGCAGTTTACAACAGGGGGGACACTATGGCTACACCTTC. Its protein product is CASSLQQGGHYGYTF.